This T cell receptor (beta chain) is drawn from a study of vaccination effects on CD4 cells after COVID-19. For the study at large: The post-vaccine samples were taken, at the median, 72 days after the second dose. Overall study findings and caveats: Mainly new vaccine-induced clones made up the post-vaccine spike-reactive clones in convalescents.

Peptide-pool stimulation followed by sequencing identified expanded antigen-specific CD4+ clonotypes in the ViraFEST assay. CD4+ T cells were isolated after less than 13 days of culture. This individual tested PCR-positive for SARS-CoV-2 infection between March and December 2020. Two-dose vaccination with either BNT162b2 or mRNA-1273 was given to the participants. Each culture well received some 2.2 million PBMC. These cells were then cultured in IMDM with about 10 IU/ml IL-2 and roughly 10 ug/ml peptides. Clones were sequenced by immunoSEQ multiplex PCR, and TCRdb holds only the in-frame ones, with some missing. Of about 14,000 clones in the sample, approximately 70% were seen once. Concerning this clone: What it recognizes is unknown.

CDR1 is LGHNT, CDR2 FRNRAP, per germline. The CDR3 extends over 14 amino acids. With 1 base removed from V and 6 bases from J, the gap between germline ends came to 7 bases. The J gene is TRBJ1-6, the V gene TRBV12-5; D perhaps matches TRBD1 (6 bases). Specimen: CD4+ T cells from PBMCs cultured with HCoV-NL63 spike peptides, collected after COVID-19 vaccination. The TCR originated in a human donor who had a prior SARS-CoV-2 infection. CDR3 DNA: TGTGCTAGTGGTTTGGAGGGGGGTAATTCACCCCTCCACTTT. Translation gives CASGLEGGNSPLHF.